One sample yielded the 28 T cell receptor beta chains listed below, sequenced in a study of blood T cell repertoires in COVID-19. The table came from immunoSEQ multiplex PCR; TCRdb's copy has only in-frame clones and leaves some out. This sample has approximately 300,000 clones, with roughly nine tenths found just once. The material sequenced was PBMCs or T cells enriched from blood (not recorded which). The receptor set was obtained from a woman between 25 and 40 years old who had been exposed to COVID-19.

A single count supports this clone. The DNA for the CDR3 is TGCGCCAGCAGCCAAGATCACAGGGACCCCTCTAATGAAAAACTGTTTTTT. Amino acid sequence: CASSQDHRDPSNEKLFF. V usage is TRBV4-3 and J usage is TRBJ1-4; weak D call: TRBD1 (6 bases). Trimming removed 0 bases from V and 3 bases from J, with 14 bases in between. This CDR3 spans 17 amino acids. Germline V gene sequence: CDR1 LGHNA, CDR2 YSLEER.

The J gene is TRBJ1-2, the V gene TRBV9; perhaps TRBD1 as D (6 bases). This CDR3 spans 14 amino acids. The ends were cut back, 0 bases at V and 4 bases at J, with 10 bases in the middle. CDR1 and CDR2 from the germline V gene are SGDLS and YYNGEE. The CDR3 loop reads CASSVDPDSYGYTF. As DNA, the CDR3 is TGTGCCAGCAGCGTAGATCCGGACAGCTATGGCTACACCTTC.

V gene TRBV3-1 (or the pseudogene TRBV3-2) combines with J gene TRBJ1-2; D unresolved. The CDR3 has 17 residues. Germline CDR1 LGHDT, CDR2 YNNKEL (reference sequence). Deletions cut 4 bases from V and 0 bases from J, with 18 bases between. CDR3 loop: CASSLSSHSGSNYGYTF. The DNA for the CDR3 is TGTGCCAGCAGCCTAAGCTCTCATAGCGGATCTAACTATGGCTACACCTTC.

The chain carries TRBV5-4 and TRBJ2-3; 14 bases match TRBD2. V gave up 4 bases and J gave up 0 bases; unmatched junction bases: 7. The CDR3 loop spans 18 amino acids. Germline CDR1 reads SGHNT; CDR2 reads YYREEE (reference sequence). The CDR3 sequence: CASSTGLAGGPSTDTQYF. CDR3 DNA sequence: TGTGCCAGCAGCACTGGACTAGCGGGGGGACCTAGCACAGATACGCAGTATTTT.

This clone showed up just once. This chain joins TRBV18 and TRBJ1-2, with D maybe TRBD1 (6 bases). CDR1 is KGHSH, CDR2 LQKENI, per germline. This CDR3 spans 18 amino acids. Trimming removed 0 bases from V and 0 bases from J, with 17 bases in between. In DNA, the CDR3 is TGTGCCAGCTCACCACCGAACCCGGCACAGGGAGCTAACTATGGCTACACCTTC. As protein: CASSPPNPAQGANYGYTF.

This CDR3 reads CASSFRSKEGGYTF. In DNA, the CDR3 is TGTGCCAGCAGCTTTAGGTCCAAGGAGGGAGGCTACACCTTC. The chain has TRBV11-1 and TRBJ1-2; D is ambiguous. The CDR3 has 14 amino acids. V lost 3 bases, J lost 8 bases, and 16 bases lay in between. Germline V gene lookup returns CDR1 SGHAT and CDR2 FQDESV (reference sequence).

The CDR3 nucleotides are TGCGCCAGCAGGATACAGGGGGGGGAGACCCAGTACTTC. It codes for CASRIQGGETQYF. The gene calls are TRBV5-1 and TRBJ2-5; a weak D match, TRBD1 (8 bases). The CDR3 runs 13 residues. Germline V CDR1 and CDR2: SGHRS, YFSETQ. The germline V and J ends were trimmed by 5 bases and 5 bases, with 13 bases remaining between them.

The chain links TRBV7-2 to TRBJ1-6; a weak D match, TRBD1 (5 bases). The CDR3 contains 15 residues. Germline CDR1 reads SGHTA; CDR2 reads FQGNSA. V was cut by 5 bases and J by 8 bases, with 16 bases left in between. CDR3 sequence (DNA): TGTGCCAGCAGCCCTAGGAGGGGAGGGGATTCACCCCTCCACTTT. Translation gives CASSPRRGGDSPLHF.

This clone was picked up one time. The chain is built from TRBV11-2 and TRBJ1-4; unclear D gene. CDR1 and CDR2 from the germline V gene are SGHAT and FQNNGV. V lost 0 bases to trimming and J lost 8 bases, with 19 bases between them. CDR3 length equals 17 residues. This CDR3 reads CASSLEFEGWFNEKLFF. DNA of the CDR3: TGTGCCAGCAGCTTAGAATTCGAGGGTTGGTTCAACGAAAAACTGTTTTTT.

This chain links TRBV15 with TRBJ1-2, with 8 bases that match TRBD1. This CDR3 contains 18 residues. J was trimmed by 4 bases and V by 5 bases; bases with no gene match: 18. Germline CDR1 is LNHNV and CDR2 is YYDKDF (reference sequence). In DNA, the CDR3 is TGTGCCACCAGCCGAAACCAAAGACAGGGGAATTGGATCTATGGCTACACCTTC. It codes for CATSRNQRQGNWIYGYTF. Supplemented by reference TRBV15 and TRBJ1-2, the full variable domain reads DAMVIQNPRYQVTQFGKPVTLSCSQTLNHNVMYWYQQKSSQAPKLLFHYYDKDFNNEADTPDNFQSRRPNTSFCFLDIRSPGLGDTAMYLCATSRNQRQGNWIYGYTFGSGTRLTVV.

V gene TRBV6-5 combines with J gene TRBJ2-7; D might be TRBD1 (6 bases). V was trimmed by 9 bases and J by 4 bases, leaving 19 bases between them. Looked up from germline, CDR1 is MNHEY and CDR2 is SVGAGI. This CDR3 spans 14 amino acids. Here the CDR3 DNA reads TGTGCCAGTATCATCAGTCGACAGGTTTACGAGCAGTACTTC. Amino acid sequence: CASIISRQVYEQYF.

The chain carries TRBV5-8 and TRBJ2-1, with 9 nucleotides matching TRBD2. Germline CDR1 and CDR2: SGHTS and YDEGEE. This CDR3 is 17 amino acids long. Losses at the gene ends were 4 bases for V and 0 bases for J; bases not matched to a gene: 8. The CDR3 reads CASSRGLAPSSYNEQFF. The CDR3, as DNA: TGTGCCAGCAGCAGGGGACTAGCTCCGAGCTCCTACAATGAGCAGTTCTTC.

The chain recombines TRBV12-3 or TRBV12-4 with TRBJ1-2; possible D gene TRBD1, 6 bases. The CDR3 covers 13 residues. With 9 bases removed from V and 4 bases from J, the gap between germline ends came to 15 bases. CDR3 coding DNA: TGTGCCAGTTCGGGACAACCCTCCTATGGCTACACCTTC. Encoded protein: CASSGQPSYGYTF.

The gene calls are TRBV5-1 and TRBJ1-1; 9 bases match TRBD1. The CDR3 covers 15 residues. The germline gives CDR1 SGHRS, CDR2 YFSETQ. V was pared by 3 bases and J by 5 bases, with 8 bases of the junction left unmatched. In DNA form, the CDR3 reads TGCGCCAGCAGCTGGCAGCAGACAGGGGGGACTGAAGCTTTCTTT. It specifies CASSWQQTGGTEAFF.

This clone was picked up a small number of times. This chain joins TRBV28 and TRBJ1-2, with D uncertain. This CDR3 comprises 13 residues. The germline V gene has CDR1 MDHEN and CDR2 SYDVKM. V was cut by 3 bases and J by 4 bases, with 9 bases left in between. CDR3 protein: CASSLGEPYGYTF. The CDR3 DNA reads TGTGCCAGCAGTTTGGGAGAACCCTATGGCTACACCTTC.

The V and J genes are TRBV9 and TRBJ2-7; a weak D match, TRBD2 (5 bases). V lost 0 bases to trimming and J lost 2 bases, with 9 bases between them. Germline V CDR1 and CDR2: SGDLS, YYNGEE. The CDR3 length is 14 residues. DNA of the CDR3: TGTGCCAGCAGCGTAGACAGCGGTGCCTACGAGCAGTACTTC. It is translated as CASSVDSGAYEQYF.

The genes are TRBV5-1 and TRBJ2-7; weak D call: TRBD1 (6 bases). Germline V lookup: CDR1 SGHRS, CDR2 YFSETQ. The CDR3 totals 14 residues. Trimming left V 4 bases short and J 2 bases short, with 13 bases between. The CDR3 nucleotides are TGCGCCAGCAGCCGACGACAGGAGACCTACGAGCAGTACTTC. Amino acid sequence: CASSRRQETYEQYF.

The chain couples TRBV3-1 (or the pseudogene TRBV3-2) to TRBJ1-3; maybe TRBD1 (5 bases). V dropped 3 bases and J dropped 0 bases, with 9 bases sitting between them. The V gene's germline CDR1 is LGHDT and CDR2 YNNKEL (reference sequence). This CDR3 has 15 amino acids. The CDR3 DNA reads as TGTGCCAGCAGCCAGAGACAGTACTCTGGAAACACCATATATTTT. Residues: CASSQRQYSGNTIYF.

This chain joins TRBV2 and TRBJ2-5; perhaps TRBD2 as D (7 bases). CDR1 is SNHLY, CDR2 FYNNEI, per germline. The CDR3 contains 14 residues. Trimming took off 5 bases at V and 5 bases at J, with 15 bases between the two ends. The CDR3 here is CASSIGGGPETQYF. DNA of the CDR3: TGTGCCAGCAGTATTGGGGGGGGGCCGGAGACCCAGTACTTC.

The chain is built from TRBV4-3 and TRBJ1-2, with D perhaps matching TRBD1 (6 bases). The length of the CDR3 is 15 residues. Germline V gene data show CDR1 as LGHNA and CDR2 as YSLEER. The V gene lost 3 bases and the J gene lost 5 bases, with 16 bases spanning the gap. The CDR3 reads CASSQTIQGKYGYTF. In DNA form, the CDR3 reads TGCGCCAGCAGCCAGACGATACAGGGTAAGTATGGCTACACCTTC.

This rearrangement joins TRBV24-1 to TRBJ2-7; 8 bases fit TRBD1. V was pared by 5 bases and J by 5 bases, with 1 base of the junction left unmatched. CDR3 length: 12 amino acids. Germline V CDR1 and CDR2: KGHDR, SFDVKD. The CDR3 region is CATSGTGHEQYF. CDR3 sequence (DNA): TGTGCCACCAGTGGGACAGGGCACGAGCAGTACTTC.

CDR3 bases: TGTGCCAGCAGCCCCCCCGGGAGGGCCCAAGAGACCCAGTACTTC. This sequence encodes CASSPPGRAQETQYF. This chain links TRBV7-9 with TRBJ2-5; 8 bases map to TRBD2. The V gene's germline CDR1 is SEHNR and CDR2 FQNEAQ (reference sequence). J gave up 1 base and V 5 bases, and 6 bases lay outside the gene matches. The CDR3 is 15 residues long.

The rearrangement joins TRBV18 to TRBJ1-1; D not certain. The CDR3 runs to 14 residues. Germline V lookup: CDR1 KGHSH, CDR2 LQKENI. The V and J ends lost 3 bases and 4 bases respectively, with 12 bases between them. CDR3 in amino acids: CASSPWSSPTEAFF. The CDR3 nucleotides read TGTGCCAGCTCACCCTGGAGCAGTCCCACTGAAGCTTTCTTT. Combining the CDR3 with reference TRBV18 and TRBJ1-1 gives the whole variable domain NAGVMQNPRHLVRRRGQEARLRCSPMKGHSHVYWYRQLPEEGLKFMVYLQKENIIDESGMPKERFSAEFPKEGPSILRIQQVVRGDSAAYFCASSPWSSPTEAFFGQGTRLTVV.

The CDR3, as DNA: TGTGCCAGCAGCACGGGGAGCTTCTATGGCTACACCTTC. The encoded protein is CASSTGSFYGYTF. The chain joins TRBV7-2 to TRBJ1-2; D is ambiguous. Germline loops: CDR1 SGHTA, CDR2 FQGNSA. V was trimmed by 5 bases and J by 4 bases, leaving 11 bases between them. The CDR3 totals 13 residues.

This clone came up once. The chain has TRBV18 and TRBJ1-2; D is unresolved. CDR3 length equals 16 residues. The ends were cut back, 0 bases at V and 6 bases at J, with 17 bases in the middle. Looked up from germline, CDR1 is KGHSH and CDR2 is LQKENI. CDR3 protein: CASSPPSGMASNGYTF. CDR3 coding DNA: TGTGCCAGCTCACCACCGTCGGGGATGGCATCAAATGGCTACACCTTC.

This clone occurred once. The chain is built from TRBV4-1 and TRBJ2-1; no clear D gene. Germline CDR1 and CDR2: MGHRA and YSYEKL. The CDR3 consists of 12 residues. V dropped 5 bases and J dropped 4 bases, with 6 bases sitting between them. The CDR3 region is CASSVQYNEQFF. Written as DNA, the CDR3 is TGCGCCAGCAGCGTGCAGTACAATGAGCAGTTCTTC.

CDR3 loop: CASTTGGWQPQHF. Written as DNA, the CDR3 is TGTGCCAGCACTACAGGGGGCTGGCAGCCCCAGCATTTT. The J gene is TRBJ1-5, the V gene TRBV7-8; the match to TRBD1 covers 9 bases. V shed 7 bases and J 7 bases; nucleotides not matched to a gene: 5. This CDR3 comprises 13 residues. Germline CDR1 and CDR2: SGHVS and FQNEAQ.

The J gene is TRBJ1-2, the V gene TRBV6-5; tentative D call: TRBD1 (5 bases). Germline lookup yields CDR1 MNHEY and CDR2 SVGAGI. The CDR3 has 15 residues. Trimming removed 0 bases from V and 5 bases from J, with 13 bases in between. The chain's CDR3 is CASSYSRGEGYGYTF. The CDR3 nucleotides read TGTGCCAGCAGTTACTCTCGGGGGGAGGGGTATGGCTACACCTTC.